This T cell receptor (beta chain) appears in the sequencing data of a study of T-cell memory formation after mild COVID-19. This clonotype has more than one count but fewer than ten. TCRdb called the 5' RACE reads again in MiXCR, with one record for every CDR3 protein. This sample carries 560,000 or so distinct CDR3 sequences, 15% to 20% of them seen once, and the ten largest clones take approximately 8.1%. Between the trimmed V and J ends, which lost 5 bases and 6 bases, there was a span of 11 bases. In germline, CDR1 is SGHTA, CDR2 FQGNSA. This CDR3 is built from 12 residues. The J gene is TRBJ2-7, the V gene TRBV7-2; no firm D call. The specimen sequenced was PBMCs or a T cell subset sorted from them (not recorded which). This sequence was found in an adult woman who had mild COVID-19 (a few samples of this study predate the infection). Cell type and time point are not known. The CDR3 region is CASSPVVPEQYF. The CDR3 nucleotides are TGTGCCAGCAGCCCCGTGGTCCCCGAGCAGTACTTC.